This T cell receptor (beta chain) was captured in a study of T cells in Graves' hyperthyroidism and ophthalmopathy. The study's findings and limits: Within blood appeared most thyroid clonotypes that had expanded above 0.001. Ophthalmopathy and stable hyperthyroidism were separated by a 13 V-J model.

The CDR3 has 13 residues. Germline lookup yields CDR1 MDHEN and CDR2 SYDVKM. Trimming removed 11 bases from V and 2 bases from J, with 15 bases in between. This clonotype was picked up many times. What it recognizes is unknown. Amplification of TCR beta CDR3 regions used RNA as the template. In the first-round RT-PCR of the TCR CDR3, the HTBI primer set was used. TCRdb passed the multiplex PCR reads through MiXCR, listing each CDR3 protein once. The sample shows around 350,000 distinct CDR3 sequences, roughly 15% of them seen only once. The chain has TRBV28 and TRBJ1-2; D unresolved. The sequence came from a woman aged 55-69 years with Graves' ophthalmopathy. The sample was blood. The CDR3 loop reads CAPPGSSNYGYTF. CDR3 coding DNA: TGTGCCCCCCCCGGGAGCAGCAACTATGGCTACACCTTC.